These T cell receptor beta chains were read from a single sample in a study of blood T cell repertoires in COVID-19. Method: immunoSEQ multiplex PCR; TCRdb's copy keeps in-frame clones and lacks some. Of hundreds of thousands of clones listed, 88% are singletons. The sequenced sample consisted of peripheral blood. These receptors were collected from a woman between 40 and 50 years old who had recovered from COVID-19. CDR3s include the opening cysteine and the closing phenylalanine or tryptophan. Each record gives: clone size, V gene, D gene, J gene, CDR3 DNA, CDR3 protein. D genes are given only for firm matches. Part of the rows lack a size; the others show once, few, many or a class for expanded clones.

clone size: NA
V gene: TRBV2
D gene: NA
J gene: TRBJ1-5
CDR3 DNA: TGTGCCAGCGGGAGTCCCCAGCATTTT
CDR3 protein: CASGSPQHF

clone size: few
V gene: TRBV18
D gene: NA
J gene: TRBJ2-5
CDR3 DNA: TGTGCCAGCTCACCAAGGCCGGGAGAGACCCAGTACTTC
CDR3 protein: CASSPRPGETQYF

clone size: NA
V gene: TRBV5-1
D gene: NA
J gene: TRBJ1-2
CDR3 DNA: TGCGCCAGCAGCTTGGAAGGGGGTAACTATGGCTACACCTTC
CDR3 protein: CASSLEGGNYGYTF

clone size: NA
V gene: TRBV19
D gene: TRBD1
J gene: TRBJ2-2
CDR3 DNA: TGTGCCAGTAGTAGCACAGGGGGCCGGACCGGGGAGCTGTTTTTT
CDR3 protein: CASSSTGGRTGELFF

clone size: NA
V gene: TRBV5-1
D gene: NA
J gene: TRBJ1-6
CDR3 DNA: TGCGCCAGCAGCGCTGGCCCCCGCCGGACAGCGAGGAGTTCACCCCTCCACTTT
CDR3 protein: CASSAGPRRTARSSPLHF

clone size: few
V gene: TRBV30
D gene: NA
J gene: TRBJ1-6
CDR3 DNA: TGTGCCTGGACGGGAGGGGTTGGCAATTCACCCCTCCACTTT
CDR3 protein: CAWTGGVGNSPLHF

clone size: NA
V gene: TRBV5-4
D gene: NA
J gene: TRBJ2-2
CDR3 DNA: TGTGCCAGCAGCTTTAGCGGGAACACCGGGGAGCTGTTTTTT
CDR3 protein: CASSFSGNTGELFF

clone size: NA
V gene: TRBV19
D gene: TRBD1
J gene: TRBJ1-5
CDR3 DNA: TGTGCCAGTAGTACCTCCAGGGGGAATCAGCCCCAGCATTTT
CDR3 protein: CASSTSRGNQPQHF

clone size: NA
V gene: TRBV11-2
D gene: TRBD2
J gene: TRBJ2-7
CDR3 DNA: TGTGCCAGCACCCCCGGTGCCATCCTAGCGGGAGTCCCCTCCTACGAGCAGTACTTC
CDR3 protein: CASTPGAILAGVPSYEQYF

clone size: NA
V gene: TRBV30
D gene: NA
J gene: TRBJ2-1
CDR3 DNA: TGTGCCTGGAGCGCGGGGTCGGCCTACAATGAGCAGTTCTTC
CDR3 protein: CAWSAGSAYNEQFF

clone size: NA
V gene: TRBV9
D gene: NA
J gene: TRBJ1-2
CDR3 DNA: TGTGCCAGCAGCGGGAAGGGGGGGAACTATGGCTACACCTTC
CDR3 protein: CASSGKGGNYGYTF

clone size: NA
V gene: TRBV19
D gene: NA
J gene: TRBJ1-4
CDR3 DNA: TGTGCCAGTACCGATGAAGGGGGAGAAAAACTGTTTTTT
CDR3 protein: CASTDEGGEKLFF

clone size: NA
V gene: TRBV7-2
D gene: NA
J gene: TRBJ1-2
CDR3 DNA: TGTGCCAGCAGCCCCCCGGGGGGATATGGGGGCTACACCTTC
CDR3 protein: CASSPPGGYGGYTF

clone size: few
V gene: TRBV15
D gene: TRBD2
J gene: TRBJ2-7
CDR3 DNA: TGTGCCACCAGCACCCAGCGGGAGGTGGGGAAAAACGAGCAGTACTTC
CDR3 protein: CATSTQREVGKNEQYF

clone size: once
V gene: TRBV6-5
D gene: TRBD2
J gene: TRBJ2-2
CDR3 DNA: TGTGCCAGCAGTTACCCGGCGGGAGGCGGGGAGCTGTTTTTT
CDR3 protein: CASSYPAGGGELFF

clone size: NA
V gene: TRBV7-8
D gene: TRBD1
J gene: TRBJ2-5
CDR3 DNA: TGTGCCAGCAGCGCGCCCCGGACAGGGTCCAAGGTCCAGTACTTC
CDR3 protein: CASSAPRTGSKVQYF

clone size: NA
V gene: TRBV6-2/TRBV6-3
D gene: NA
J gene: TRBJ2-3
CDR3 DNA: TGTGCCAGCAGTTACGGGGGGGGCAAGTCAGATACGCAGTATTTT
CDR3 protein: CASSYGGGKSDTQYF

clone size: few
V gene: TRBV5-4
D gene: TRBD1
J gene: TRBJ2-7
CDR3 DNA: TGTGCCAGCAGCTCCCGGACAGGGGGCGAGCAGTACTTC
CDR3 protein: CASSSRTGGEQYF

clone size: NA
V gene: TRBV9
D gene: TRBD2
J gene: TRBJ2-7
CDR3 DNA: TGTGCCAGCTCGACCGGGACTAGCGGCTCCTACGAGCAGTACTTC
CDR3 protein: CASSTGTSGSYEQYF

clone size: NA
V gene: TRBV5-8
D gene: NA
J gene: TRBJ1-5
CDR3 DNA: TGTGCCAGCACCTGGGGTGGGGGGGTGAAGCCCCAGCATTTT
CDR3 protein: CASTWGGGVKPQHF

clone size: NA
V gene: TRBV21-1
D gene: NA
J gene: TRBJ1-1
CDR3 DNA: TGTGCCAGCAGCAAAGTGCGGGGGTGCACTGAAGCTTTCTTT
CDR3 protein: CASSKVRGCTEAFF

clone size: NA
V gene: TRBV3-1/TRBV3-2
D gene: TRBD2
J gene: TRBJ2-1
CDR3 DNA: TGTGCCAGCAGCCATCCCACCGGGACTAGCGGTTACAATGAGCAGTTCTTC
CDR3 protein: CASSHPTGTSGYNEQFF

clone size: NA
V gene: TRBV3-1/TRBV3-2
D gene: NA
J gene: TRBJ2-5
CDR3 DNA: TGTGCCAGCAGCCAAGGGACAGCACAAGAGACCCAGTACTTC
CDR3 protein: CASSQGTAQETQYF

clone size: NA
V gene: TRBV29-1
D gene: TRBD1
J gene: TRBJ2-7
CDR3 DNA: TGCAGCGTCGGAAGCAGGGGGACGCCAAGCTACGAGCAGTACTTC
CDR3 protein: CSVGSRGTPSYEQYF

clone size: NA
V gene: TRBV6-5
D gene: TRBD2
J gene: TRBJ2-5
CDR3 DNA: TGTGCCAGCAGTTCCCGGGGACTAGCGGGGGAAGAGACCCAGTACTTC
CDR3 protein: CASSSRGLAGEETQYF

clone size: NA
V gene: TRBV29-1
D gene: TRBD1
J gene: TRBJ1-1
CDR3 DNA: TGCAGCGTTGGACAGGGGAACACTGAAGCTTTCTTT
CDR3 protein: CSVGQGNTEAFF

clone size: NA
V gene: TRBV6-2/TRBV6-3
D gene: NA
J gene: TRBJ2-1
CDR3 DNA: TGTGCCAGCAGCCACCTAGGGGGAGCCCACAATGAGCAGTTCTTC
CDR3 protein: CASSHLGGAHNEQFF

clone size: NA
V gene: TRBV5-1
D gene: NA
J gene: TRBJ1-4
CDR3 DNA: TGCGCCAGCAGCTTGAACCCAGGTACTAATGAAAAACTGTTTTTT
CDR3 protein: CASSLNPGTNEKLFF

clone size: NA
V gene: TRBV19
D gene: NA
J gene: TRBJ2-7
CDR3 DNA: TGTGCCAGTAGTAGGGGCGGGACGTTCTACGAGCAGTACTTC
CDR3 protein: CASSRGGTFYEQYF

clone size: NA
V gene: TRBV18
D gene: NA
J gene: TRBJ2-2
CDR3 DNA: TGTGCCAGCTCACCGCGGGGGCGCGGCACCGGGGAGCTGTTTTTT
CDR3 protein: CASSPRGRGTGELFF

clone size: NA
V gene: TRBV9
D gene: TRBD1
J gene: TRBJ1-5
CDR3 DNA: TGTGCCAGCAGCGTAGGGGGGACAGGGAATCAGCCCCAGCATTTT
CDR3 protein: CASSVGGTGNQPQHF

clone size: NA
V gene: TRBV6-5
D gene: TRBD1
J gene: TRBJ1-4
CDR3 DNA: TGTGCCAGCAGCGGACAGGGCCGTGAAAAACTGTTTTTT
CDR3 protein: CASSGQGREKLFF

clone size: NA
V gene: TRBV18
D gene: NA
J gene: TRBJ2-2
CDR3 DNA: TGTGCCAGCTCATCTGGAAGGCCCCAGGGCCCGGGGGAGCTGTTTTTT
CDR3 protein: CASSSGRPQGPGELFF

clone size: NA
V gene: TRBV9
D gene: NA
J gene: TRBJ2-7
CDR3 DNA: TGTGCCAGCAGCGTAGTAGGGCAGGGGCCCCCCTACGAGCAGTACTTC
CDR3 protein: CASSVVGQGPPYEQYF

clone size: NA
V gene: TRBV4-1
D gene: NA
J gene: TRBJ1-2
CDR3 DNA: TGCGCCAGCAGCCAAGATGGGGGGGTTGGCTACACCTTC
CDR3 protein: CASSQDGGVGYTF

clone size: NA
V gene: TRBV10-3
D gene: TRBD1
J gene: TRBJ1-2
CDR3 DNA: TGTGCCATCAGTGGGGGGACCCAGGGGGGCCGGTATGGCTACACCTTC
CDR3 protein: CAISGGTQGGRYGYTF

clone size: NA
V gene: TRBV28
D gene: TRBD1
J gene: TRBJ1-2
CDR3 DNA: TGTGCCAGCAGAGACAGGGTCCATGGCTACACCTTC
CDR3 protein: CASRDRVHGYTF

clone size: NA
V gene: TRBV2
D gene: TRBD1
J gene: TRBJ2-7
CDR3 DNA: TGTGCCAGCAGTGAAGAGGGGACAGGGACGGACGAGCAGTACTTC
CDR3 protein: CASSEEGTGTDEQYF

clone size: NA
V gene: TRBV10-3
D gene: TRBD1
J gene: TRBJ1-1
CDR3 DNA: TGTGCCATCAGTGAGTCGGGACAGGAGGTAGACACTGAAGCTTTCTTT
CDR3 protein: CAISESGQEVDTEAFF

clone size: NA
V gene: TRBV9
D gene: NA
J gene: TRBJ2-2
CDR3 DNA: TGTGCCAGCAGCGTTGGGAGAGCGAACACCGGGGAGCTGTTTTTT
CDR3 protein: CASSVGRANTGELFF

clone size: NA
V gene: TRBV9
D gene: NA
J gene: TRBJ1-3
CDR3 DNA: TGTGCCAGCAGCGTAGGGGCAAAGGACACCATATATTTT
CDR3 protein: CASSVGAKDTIYF

clone size: NA
V gene: TRBV30
D gene: TRBD2
J gene: TRBJ2-7
CDR3 DNA: TGTGCCTGGAGTGGGGGAGGGAGAATGACCTACGAGCAGTACTTC
CDR3 protein: CAWSGGGRMTYEQYF

clone size: NA
V gene: TRBV11-2
D gene: NA
J gene: TRBJ1-2
CDR3 DNA: TGTGCCAGCAGCGTGGACATGACAAACTATGGCTACACCTTC
CDR3 protein: CASSVDMTNYGYTF

clone size: NA
V gene: TRBV30
D gene: NA
J gene: TRBJ1-5
CDR3 DNA: TGTGCCTGGAGTGCCAGGAATCAGCCCCAGCATTTT
CDR3 protein: CAWSARNQPQHF

clone size: NA
V gene: TRBV25-1
D gene: TRBD1
J gene: TRBJ1-6
CDR3 DNA: TGTGCCAGCAGTGAACTGGGACAGGGAAGCAATTCACCCCTCCACTTT
CDR3 protein: CASSELGQGSNSPLHF